The rows below give T cell receptor beta chains drawn from one sample of a study of T-cell reconstitution after alpha-beta-depleted transplantation in children. MiXCR, run by TCRdb on the PCR reads, gives a single entry per CDR3 protein. Of 170,000 or so distinct CDR3 sequences listed, 6.5% to 7.5% are singletons. The sample was PBMCs from the stem cell graft donor, taken from the stem cell graft. The source of these receptors is a human donor who donated a stem cell graft to a child with Wiskott-Aldrich syndrome. The CDR3 runs from the conserved cysteine through the conserved F or W. A D gene is named only where the DNA matches it firmly. Size is omitted from some rows. Given values are once, few, many or a class for expanded clones.

V gene,J gene,D gene,clone size,CDR3 protein,CDR3 DNA
TRBV12-3/TRBV12-4,TRBJ1-5,NA,NA,CASSYKADWGIANQPQHF,TGTGCCAGCAGCTATAAGGCCGATTGGGGGATAGCCAATCAGCCCCAGCATTTT
TRBV12-3/TRBV12-4,TRBJ1-4,NA,few,CASSLSFHEKLFF,TGTGCCAGCAGTTTAAGTTTCCATGAAAAACTGTTTTTT
TRBV12-3/TRBV12-4,TRBJ2-7,TRBD2,few,CASSSSGGKSYEQYF,TGTGCCAGCAGTTCATCCGGGGGGAAATCCTACGAGCAGTACTTC
TRBV4-3,TRBJ2-7,TRBD2,many,CASSFSSGSSYEQYF,TGCGCCAGCAGCTTCTCTAGCGGAAGCTCCTACGAGCAGTACTTC
TRBV9,TRBJ2-3,TRBD1,NA,CASSVGQGVGTDTQYF,TGTGCCAGCAGCGTAGGACAGGGGGTGGGCACAGATACGCAGTATTTT
TRBV20-1,TRBJ1-5,NA,many,CSVKRVGNQPQHF,TGCAGTGTCAAGAGGGTAGGGAATCAGCCCCAGCATTTT
TRBV12-3/TRBV12-4,TRBJ2-7,NA,many,CASSPAWDTPYEQYF,TGTGCCAGCAGCCCCGCTTGGGACACACCATACGAGCAGTACTTC
TRBV7-2,TRBJ2-2,TRBD2,NA,CASRLSGEGAGELFF,TGTGCCAGCAGACTAAGCGGGGAGGGCGCCGGGGAGCTGTTTTTT
TRBV12-3/TRBV12-4,TRBJ1-6,NA,many,CASSLREGKDSPLHF,TGTGCCAGCAGTTTAAGAGAAGGGAAGGATTCACCCCTCCACTTT
TRBV24-1,TRBJ2-7,TRBD2,many,CATSGGSFYEQYF,TGTGCCACCAGTGGCGGGAGCTTCTACGAGCAGTACTTC
TRBV6-5,TRBJ1-3,NA,few,CASSQSIDAGNTIYF,TGTGCCAGCAGTCAGTCCATAGACGCTGGAAACACCATATATTTT
TRBV6-5,TRBJ1-2,TRBD1,many,CASSYSKGAGNYGYTF,TGTGCCAGCAGTTACTCGAAGGGGGCGGGAAACTATGGCTACACCTTC
TRBV2,TRBJ1-1,NA,many,CASSEAGSPRFGTEAFF,TGTGCCAGCAGTGAAGCCGGCAGCCCACGTTTTGGCACTGAAGCTTTCTTT
TRBV12-3/TRBV12-4,TRBJ1-2,NA,many,CATPDHTGANYGYTF,TGTGCTACACCCGACCATACAGGAGCTAACTATGGCTACACCTTC
TRBV12-3/TRBV12-4,TRBJ1-2,NA,many,CASSQGTVYGYTF,TGTGCCAGCAGTCAAGGGACGGTGTATGGCTACACCTTC
TRBV28,TRBJ1-2,NA,few,CASKSGSYYGYTF,TGTGCCAGCAAGAGCGGGTCCTACTATGGCTACACCTTC
TRBV29-1,TRBJ1-5,TRBD1,many,CSAGGDSAQPQHF,TGCAGCGCTGGGGGGGACAGTGCCCAGCCCCAGCATTTT
TRBV20-1,TRBJ2-7,NA,many,CSARPRTQRNPYEQYF,TGCAGTGCTAGACCCCGGACCCAGCGGAACCCCTACGAGCAGTACTTC
TRBV6-5,TRBJ2-1,NA,many,CASMLPSGKQFF,TGTGCCAGCATGCTCCCCTCCGGCAAGCAGTTCTTC
TRBV7-9,TRBJ2-1,NA,many,CASSPSVSEQFF,TGTGCCAGCAGCCCTAGCGTAAGTGAGCAGTTCTTC
TRBV6-1,TRBJ1-1,NA,many,CASRGAGENTEAFF,TGTGCCAGCAGAGGGGCAGGGGAGAACACTGAAGCTTTCTTT
TRBV6-5,TRBJ1-5,TRBD1,many,CASSYTQGNQPQHF,TGTGCCAGCAGTTACACACAGGGGAATCAGCCCCAGCATTTT
TRBV12-3/TRBV12-4,TRBJ2-2,TRBD2,many,CASSSPWGTSQNTGELFF,TGTGCCAGCAGTTCCCCCTGGGGGACTAGCCAGAACACCGGGGAGCTGTTTTTT
TRBV5-1,TRBJ1-1,NA,many,CASSQQIQVGNTEAFF,TGCGCCAGCAGCCAGCAGATCCAAGTAGGGAACACTGAAGCTTTCTTT
TRBV10-3,TRBJ2-1,NA,many,CAISGQTSYNEQFF,TGTGCCATCAGTGGGCAGACGTCCTACAATGAGCAGTTCTTC
TRBV24-1,TRBJ2-2,NA,many,CATSDTQGRYTGELFF,TGTGCCACCAGTGACACACAGGGGAGGTACACCGGGGAGCTGTTTTTT
TRBV27,TRBJ2-1,NA,many,CASSPGTPAYNEQFF,TGTGCCAGCAGCCCGGGGACACCTGCCTACAATGAGCAGTTCTTC
TRBV29-1,TRBJ2-1,NA,many,CSVDSQNSYNEQFF,TGCAGCGTTGATTCACAGAACTCCTACAATGAGCAGTTCTTC
TRBV7-8,TRBJ1-1,TRBD1,few,CASSLAGGRTGTEAFF,TGTGCCAGCAGCTTAGCAGGGGGGCGGACAGGCACTGAAGCTTTCTTT
TRBV2,TRBJ2-1,TRBD2,many,CASRPRTSLGNEQFF,TGTGCCAGCAGACCAAGGACTAGTCTAGGCAATGAGCAGTTCTTC
TRBV28,TRBJ2-2,NA,NA,CASKPQSAGTGELFF,TGTGCCAGCAAGCCTCAGTCAGCCGGAACCGGGGAGCTGTTTTTT
TRBV4-3,TRBJ2-2,NA,NA,CASSHSNTGELFF,TGCGCCAGCAGCCACAGTAACACCGGGGAGCTGTTTTTT
TRBV11-2,TRBJ2-1,NA,NA,CASSLDASAGFF,TGTGCCAGCAGCTTAGATGCGAGCGCGGGGTTCTTC
TRBV27,TRBJ2-6,NA,many,CASSYTGLATGANVLTF,TGTGCCAGCAGTTACACAGGGTTGGCTACTGGGGCCAACGTCCTGACTTTC